A single sample gave rise to the 14 T cell receptor beta chains below, sequenced in a study of blood T cell repertoires in COVID-19 (dated by TCRdb to 2018 to 2021). Library preparation employed the immunoSEQ multiplex PCR assay. As stored in TCRdb, this immuneACCESS dataset retains in-frame rearrangements with V and J assigned. A fraction of the clones does not appear; measured against another copy, unresolved V genes explain less than half of the discrepancy, and the remainder lacks a known reason. Across this sample there are tens of thousands of clones, with about 84% seen only once. The top ten hold approximately 14% of the sample. The material sequenced was peripheral blood. Source of these receptors: a woman aged 70-85 years with acute or convalescent COVID-19.

The V and J genes are TRBV2 and TRBJ2-1; 10 nucleotides agree with TRBD2. The CDR3 spans 15 residues. The V gene end was trimmed by 7 bases and the J gene end by 0 bases; junction bases not matched to a gene: 3. In germline, CDR1 is SNHLY, CDR2 FYNNEI. This CDR3 reads CASKGLAASYNEQFF. CDR3 bases: TGTGCCAGCAAAGGACTAGCGGCCTCCTACAATGAGCAGTTCTTC.

The chain couples TRBV27 to TRBJ1-1, with D possibly TRBD1 on 6 matching bases. CDR3 length equals 15 residues. Trimming cost V 1 base and J 5 bases, with 14 bases left between them. Germline V gene sequence: CDR1 MNHEY, CDR2 SMNVEV (reference sequence). The CDR3 bases are TGTGCCAGCAGTTTATTCTCACAGGGCGGGACTGAAGCTTTCTTT. Encoded protein: CASSLFSQGGTEAFF.

J is TRBJ1-6 and V is TRBV6-5; D might be TRBD1 (5 bases). CDR3 length equals 15 residues. Trimming left V 5 bases short and J 2 bases short, with 10 bases between. Per the germline V gene, CDR1 is MNHEY and CDR2 is SVGAGI. The CDR3 loop is CASSNPRAYNSPLHF. The DNA of the CDR3 is TGTGCCAGCAGTAACCCCAGGGCCTATAATTCACCCCTCCACTTT.

The chain recombines TRBV10-1 with TRBJ1-6, with D maybe TRBD1 (6 bases). Trimming shortened V by 5 bases and J by 7 bases, and 15 bases separated the two germline ends. Germline V lookup: CDR1 WNHNN, CDR2 SYGVQD (reference sequence). The CDR3 has 15 amino acids. CDR3 residues: CASSRSGTPNSPLHF. Here the CDR3 DNA reads TGCGCCAGCAGTCGAAGCGGGACACCCAATTCACCCCTCCACTTT.

V gene TRBV7-9 combines with J gene TRBJ2-1; 10 positions match TRBD2. CDR3 length: 19 residues. Germline V CDR1 and CDR2: SEHNR, FQNEAQ (reference sequence). Trimming took 0 bases from V and 7 from J; bases not matched to a gene: 15. As DNA, the CDR3 is TGTGCCAGCAGCTTAGCGTGGGGACTAGCGCCAAATTTGCCTAATGAGCAGTTCTTC. Its translation is CASSLAWGLAPNLPNEQFF.

The V call is TRBV5-5, the J call TRBJ2-7; the D gene is possibly TRBD1 (6 bases). V was pared by 4 bases and J by 7 bases, with 15 bases between. From germline, CDR1 is SGHKS and CDR2 YYEKEE (reference sequence). This CDR3 is 13 amino acids long. CDR3 sequence reads: CASSPDSFLEQYV. In nucleotides, the CDR3 is TGTGCCAGCAGCCCGGACAGCTTTCTTGAGCAGTACGTC.

This chain uses TRBV24-1 with TRBJ2-5; D remains unclear. The germline CDR1 and CDR2 sequences are KGHDR and SFDVKD. CDR3 size: 13 residues. V was pared by 4 bases and J by 0 bases, with 5 bases between. In DNA form, the CDR3 reads TGTGCCACCAGTGAGCGGAACCAAGAGACCCAGTACTTC. This codes for CATSERNQETQYF.

This chain connects TRBV28 to TRBJ1-2; no clear D. Germline values: CDR1 MDHEN, CDR2 SYDVKM. The ends were cut back, 4 bases at V and 8 bases at J, with 14 bases in the middle. CDR3 length: 13 amino acids. The CDR3 DNA sequence: TGTGCCAGCAGTTCCGCCCCCCCGGGAGGCTACACCTTC. Translation: CASSSAPPGGYTF.

J is TRBJ2-1 and V is TRBV3-1 (or the pseudogene TRBV3-2), with 12 bases aligning to TRBD2. The CDR3 is 16 amino acids. Germline V gives CDR1 LGHDT, CDR2 YNNKEL (reference sequence). The J segment lost 7 bases and the V segment lost 8 bases, leaving 12 bases of the junction unmatched. CDR3 DNA: TGTGCCAGCTCGGAGACTAGCGGGAGTAGGCATAATGAGCAGTTCTTC. This sequence encodes CASSETSGSRHNEQFF.

The chain combines TRBV28 with TRBJ1-2, with TRBD1 matching 8 bases. Germline V gene sequence: CDR1 MDHEN, CDR2 SYDVKM. The CDR3 length is 16 residues. Trimming took 5 bases from V and 4 from J; bases not matched to a gene: 12. The CDR3 region is CASSPLQGAWGYGYTF. CDR3 coding DNA: TGTGCCAGCAGTCCCCTGCAGGGGGCGTGGGGCTATGGCTACACCTTC.

This clone appeared once. The V call is TRBV7-2, the J call TRBJ2-5, with TRBD2 identical over 7 bases. With 2 bases clipped from V and 2 bases from J, the junction kept 5 bases outside the gene matches. Germline CDR1 is SGHTA and CDR2 is FQGNSA. The CDR3 sequence is 15 residues long. CDR3 nucleotides: TGTGCCAGCAGCTTACCAGCGGGACGGCAAGAGACCCAGTACTTC. Protein sequence: CASSLPAGRQETQYF.

This chain connects TRBV12-3 or TRBV12-4 to TRBJ1-3; D perhaps matches TRBD1 (5 bases). V lost 8 bases, J lost 3 bases, and 11 bases lay in between. CDR3 length: 13 amino acids. The CDR3 nucleotides read TGTGCCAGCGGTGTGGGGGGTGGAAACACCATATATTTT. This codes for CASGVGGGNTIYF.

In its sample, this clone was seen a few times. This chain uses TRBV2 with TRBJ1-1; maybe TRBD1 (5 bases). V was shortened by 7 bases and J by 0 bases, with 12 bases between the two germline ends. The CDR3 runs to 14 residues. Germline CDR1 is SNHLY and CDR2 is FYNNEI. The CDR3 here is CASIPGGLNTEAFF. The CDR3 DNA reads TGTGCCAGCATACCTGGGGGGTTGAACACTGAAGCTTTCTTT.

The rearrangement uses TRBV18 and TRBJ1-6; TRBD1 is a possible D gene (6 bases). Trimming shortened V by 1 base and J by 5 bases, and 6 bases separated the two germline ends. CDR1 and CDR2 (germline): KGHSH, LQKENI. The CDR3 sequence is 14 residues long. The CDR3 sequence is CASSPRQDNSPLHF. DNA for the CDR3: TGTGCCAGCTCACCACGACAGGATAATTCACCCCTCCACTTT. Full variable domain (outside the CDR3, taken from reference TRBV18 and TRBJ1-6): NAGVMQNPRHLVRRRGQEARLRCSPMKGHSHVYWYRQLPEEGLKFMVYLQKENIIDESGMPKERFSAEFPKEGPSILRIQQVVRGDSAAYFCASSPRQDNSPLHFGNGTRLTVT.